The next 18 T cell receptor beta chains were all read from a single sample in a study of sequential checkpoint blockade in melanoma. Assay: immunoSEQ multiplex PCR; the TCRdb copy retains only in-frame clones and omits some. The repertoire holds under 20,000 clones, around 88% seen once, with 36% in the top ten. Treatment indicated: randomized to nivolumab then ipilimumab (arm A) or the reverse (arm B). The sample was CD8+ T cells sorted from blood (inferred from file names), taken from a patient given nivolumab and ipilimumab in sequence. These receptors were collected from a human donor with melanoma.

The chain has TRBV13 and TRBJ2-2; 12 bases line up with TRBD2. CDR1 PRHDT and CDR2 FYEKMQ come from the germline V gene (reference sequence). V shed 8 bases and J 6 bases; nucleotides not matched to a gene: 16. The CDR3 has 18 residues. The chain's CDR3 is CASLPGTSGPGRAGELFF. The CDR3 DNA is TGTGCCAGCCTCCCTGGGACTAGCGGGCCGGGAAGGGCCGGGGAGCTGTTTTTT.

The chain links TRBV5-1 to TRBJ2-7; 11 positions match TRBD1. CDR1 and CDR2 (germline): SGHRS, YFSETQ. V dropped 3 bases and J dropped 4; count of bases not matched to a gene: 6. The CDR3 contains 15 residues. CDR3 in DNA: TGCGCCAGCAGCTGGACCGGACAGGGGGCGTACGAGCAGTACTTC. It yields the protein CASSWTGQGAYEQYF.

The V call is TRBV14, the J call TRBJ2-5; possible D gene TRBD2, 6 bases. Trimming removed 2 bases at V and 3 bases at J, with 10 bases between. Per the germline V gene, CDR1 is SGHDN and CDR2 is FVKESK. CDR3 length: 14 amino acids. CDR3 sequence reads: CASSQTLAEETQYF. CDR3 sequence (DNA): TGTGCCAGCAGCCAAACACTAGCAGAAGAGACCCAGTACTTC.

This clone appeared once. The CDR3: CASSVDGAGRNTEAFF. As DNA, the CDR3 is TGTGCCAGCAGCGTAGATGGGGCGGGGAGAAACACTGAAGCTTTCTTT. The chain carries TRBV9 and TRBJ1-1; TRBD1 might be the D (5 bases). CDR1 and CDR2 from the germline V gene are SGDLS and YYNGEE. The CDR3 runs 16 residues. The V end lost 0 bases, the J end lost 2 bases, and 14 bases lay between the germline ends.

CDR3 amino acids: CASSSPFGTEAFF. In nucleotides, the CDR3 is TGTGCCAGCAGTTCCCCGTTCGGGACTGAAGCTTTCTTT. The gene calls are TRBV28 and TRBJ1-1; D ambiguous. The CDR3 contains 13 residues. Germline V gene sequence: CDR1 MDHEN, CDR2 SYDVKM. V was clipped by 4 bases and J by 5 bases, with 11 bases between them.

The chain links TRBV28 to TRBJ1-1, with TRBD1 matching over 7 bases. Looked up from germline, CDR1 is MDHEN and CDR2 is SYDVKM. The CDR3 is 13 residues long. The V gene end was trimmed by 2 bases and the J gene end by 4 bases; junction bases not matched to a gene: 1. The CDR3 spells CASSLRDSTEAFF. The CDR3 DNA sequence: TGTGCCAGCAGTTTAAGGGACAGCACTGAAGCTTTCTTT.

There are a few counts of this clone. The chain couples TRBV27 to TRBJ2-7; 12 bases are shared with TRBD1. The CDR3 consists of 17 residues. Losses at the gene ends were 2 bases for V and 4 bases for J; bases not matched to a gene: 9. Germline lookup yields CDR1 MNHEY and CDR2 SMNVEV (reference sequence). The CDR3 protein is CASSLRAGDRGLYEQYF. CDR3 bases: TGTGCCAGCAGTTTAAGGGCGGGGGACAGGGGGCTTTACGAGCAGTACTTC.

The chain links TRBV12-5 to TRBJ1-2; 8 bases match TRBD1. V shed 7 bases, J shed 5 bases, and the junction held 12 bases outside the gene matches. The CDR3 runs 15 residues. Germline V lookup: CDR1 LGHNT, CDR2 FRNRAP. The CDR3 nucleotides read TGTGCTAGTGCCCCCGGGACAGGAGGGCTATATGGCTACACCTTC. As protein: CASAPGTGGLYGYTF.

The rearrangement uses TRBV27 and TRBJ2-5; D is perhaps TRBD1 (6 bases). TRBJ2-7 matches the DNA end more closely, so the J call is doubtful. Per germline, CDR1 MNHEY and CDR2 SMNVEV (reference sequence). The CDR3 is 12 residues long. The CDR3 DNA sequence: TGTGCCAGCAGTTCCAGGGGTGGCGAGCAGTACTTC. As protein: CASSSRGGEQYF.

The V call is TRBV10-1, the J call TRBJ2-2, with D uncertain. The length of the CDR3 is 15 residues. Trimming cost V 0 bases and J 1 base, with 6 bases left between them. The germline CDR1 and CDR2 sequences are WNHNN and SYGVQD (reference sequence). The DNA of the CDR3 is TGCGCCAGCAGTGAGTCTCCATTGAACACCGGGGAGCTGTTTTTT. This translates into CASSESPLNTGELFF.

Only a few counts were recorded for this clone. This chain links TRBV27 with TRBJ2-1; 10 positions match TRBD2. Germline CDR1 and CDR2: MNHEY and SMNVEV (reference sequence). The CDR3 consists of 19 residues. Trimming cost V 2 bases and J 8 bases; bases outside gene matches: 18. This CDR3 is CASSLRPPQEREGWHEQFF. CDR3 DNA sequence: TGTGCCAGCAGTTTAAGACCCCCCCAGGAGCGGGAGGGTTGGCATGAGCAGTTCTTC.

The chain carries TRBV29-1 and TRBJ2-2, with TRBD1 identical over 7 bases. With 4 bases clipped from V and 3 bases from J, the junction kept 5 bases outside the gene matches. This CDR3 region has 14 residues. Germline-derived CDR1 and CDR2 are SQVTM and ANQGSEA. CDR3 DNA sequence: TGCAGCGTTGCGACAGGGTTGGACACCGGGGAGCTGTTTTTT. Translating gives CSVATGLDTGELFF.

This rearrangement joins TRBV6-5 to TRBJ1-1; no definite D call. Germline V gene data show CDR1 as MNHEY and CDR2 as SVGAGI. This CDR3 region has 10 residues. V dropped 7 bases and J dropped 6 bases, with 6 bases sitting between them. This CDR3 is CASIGAEAFF. CDR3 nucleotides: TGTGCCAGCATCGGGGCTGAAGCTTTCTTT.

The chain combines TRBV19 with TRBJ2-1; 12 nucleotides match TRBD2. Germline values: CDR1 LNHDA, CDR2 SQIVND (reference sequence). The CDR3 sequence is 19 residues long. Trimming at V came to 3 bases and at J to 8 bases, leaving 17 bases not matched to a gene. CDR3 loop: CASSIASGRAEPPLDEQFF. DNA of the CDR3: TGTGCCAGTAGTATCGCTAGCGGGAGGGCTGAGCCCCCCTTGGATGAGCAGTTCTTC.

This rearrangement joins TRBV11-2 to TRBJ2-7, with a tentative D call TRBD2 (5 bases). The CDR3 has 14 amino acids. V lost 2 bases and J 1 base, leaving 9 bases between the germline ends. In germline, CDR1 is SGHAT, CDR2 FQNNGV. The CDR3 sequence is CASSLRTLSYEQYF. The CDR3 DNA is TGTGCCAGCAGCTTAAGGACTTTATCCTACGAGCAGTACTTC.

This sequence joins TRBV4-1 and TRBJ2-5; 8 nucleotides agree with TRBD2. V gave up 0 bases and J gave up 5 bases; unmatched junction bases: 8. This CDR3 is 16 amino acids long. Germline loops: CDR1 MGHRA, CDR2 YSYEKL. The CDR3 DNA follows: TGCGCCAGCAGCCAAGATTCCGGGAGGGCAGGGGAGACCCAGTACTTC. Residues: CASSQDSGRAGETQYF.

This clone has just a few counts. J is TRBJ2-7 and V is TRBV11-2; 8 bases map to TRBD1. In germline, CDR1 is SGHAT, CDR2 FQNNGV. The CDR3 loop spans 15 amino acids. V shed 0 bases, J shed 3 bases, and the junction held 4 bases outside the gene matches. CDR3: CASSLEYGQGYEQYF. In DNA, the CDR3 is TGTGCCAGCAGCTTAGAATACGGACAGGGCTACGAGCAGTACTTC. The variable domain in full, with the rest retrieved from reference TRBV11-2 and TRBJ2-7, is EAGVAQSPRYKIIEKRQSVAFWCNPISGHATLYWYQQILGQGPKLLIQFQNNGVVDDSQLPKDRFSAERLKGVDSTLKIQPAKLEDSAVYLCASSLEYGQGYEQYFGPGTRLTVT.

The chain employs TRBV7-8 and TRBJ2-1; no firm D call. This CDR3 has 16 amino acids. V was shortened by 3 bases and J by 2 bases, with 14 bases between the two germline ends. CDR1 is SGHVS, CDR2 FQNEAQ, per germline. This CDR3 reads CASSLAIQPTYNEQFF. DNA of the CDR3: TGTGCCAGCAGCTTGGCTATACAGCCTACCTACAATGAGCAGTTCTTC.